The 21 T cell receptor beta chains below all came from one sample that was sequenced in a study. Cells sorted as Tregs were CD4+, CD25+ and CD127-/low. Amplification of TRBV12-4/TRBJ1-2 clonotypes used adaptor-ligated barcode primers. MiXCR, applied by TCRdb to the multiplex PCR reads, yields one record per CDR3 protein. This sample yields roughly 670 distinct CDR3 sequences, of which about 22% are seen a single time; around 32% belongs to the top ten. Sequenced input: Tregs sorted from blood. All receptors come from a female donor with breast cancer.

By sample fraction, this clonotype is medium-sized. The chain is built from TRBV12-3 or TRBV12-4 and TRBJ1-2, with D possibly matching TRBD1 (5 bases). This CDR3 spans 13 amino acids. Trimming cost V 3 bases and J 4 bases, with 9 bases left between them. CDR3 amino acids: CASSFRGSYGYTF. The CDR3, as DNA: TGTGCCAGCAGTTTTAGGGGCAGCTATGGCTACACCTTC.

This clonotype is medium-sized in the sample. The DNA of the CDR3 is TGTGCCAGCAGTAAGACCGATAACTATGGCTACACCTTC. Protein sequence: CASSKTDNYGYTF. V and J are TRBV12-3 or TRBV12-4 and TRBJ1-2, with unresolved D. Trimming removed 5 bases from V and 1 base from J, with 8 bases in between. The CDR3 is 13 residues long.

In its sample, this clonotype ranks as large. The chain couples TRBV12-3 or TRBV12-4 to TRBJ1-2; maybe TRBD1 (5 bases). Trimming took 3 bases from V and 0 from J, leaving 8 bases between them. CDR3 length: 14 amino acids. CDR3 region: CASSFRASNYGYTF. Here the CDR3 DNA reads TGTGCCAGCAGTTTCAGGGCGTCTAACTATGGCTACACCTTC.

The chain employs TRBV12-3 or TRBV12-4 and TRBJ1-2; 8 nucleotides agree with TRBD1. The CDR3 loop spans 14 amino acids. V lost 4 bases to trimming and J lost 5 bases; unmatched junction nucleotides: 6. The DNA of the CDR3 is TGTGCCAGCAGTTATGGGACAGGCCGTTATGGCTACACCTTC. The encoded protein is CASSYGTGRYGYTF.

Within the sample, this clonotype is large. The V and J genes are TRBV12-3 or TRBV12-4 and TRBJ1-2, with TRBD1 matching 8 bases. The CDR3 is 13 residues long. The junction had 2 bases not matched to a gene; V was cut back by 1 base and J by 7 bases. The CDR3 DNA reads TGTGCCAGCAGTTTAGGGACAGGGTTTGGCTACACCTTC. Translated, it gives CASSLGTGFGYTF.

The rearrangement uses TRBV12-3 or TRBV12-4 and TRBJ1-2; unclear D gene. The CDR3 runs 14 residues. V shed 6 bases and J shed 0 bases, with 11 bases lying between them. CDR3 bases: TGTGCCAGCAGCTCGAGCGGGACTAACTATGGCTACACCTTC. Protein: CASSSSGTNYGYTF.

By proportion, this clonotype is medium-sized. This rearrangement joins TRBV12-3 or TRBV12-4 to TRBJ1-2; D is unclear. The CDR3 covers 13 residues. Trimming left V 4 bases short and J 8 bases short, with 14 bases between. CDR3 nucleotide sequence: TGTGCCAGCAGTTACGGACTAGGGCGGGGCTACACCTTC. Translated, it gives CASSYGLGRGYTF.

This clonotype is labeled large. This sequence joins TRBV12-3 or TRBV12-4 and TRBJ1-2; the D gene is possibly TRBD1 (5 bases). The CDR3 loop spans 16 amino acids. V was cut by 3 bases and J by 6 bases, with 20 bases left in between. The CDR3 region has the DNA TGTGCCAGCAGTTTCCGCCTAGGGGAGCCTGTAGATGGCTACACCTTC. Translating it yields CASSFRLGEPVDGYTF.

By frequency in the sample, this clonotype is hyperexpanded. J is TRBJ1-2 and V is TRBV12-3 or TRBV12-4; 9 positions agree with TRBD1. Germline trimming cut 5 bases from V and 2 bases from J; bases unmatched to any gene: 3. The CDR3 is 14 residues long. CDR3 DNA: TGTGCCAGCAGTGGCGGACAGGGGAACTATGGCTACACCTTC. Translation gives CASSGGQGNYGYTF.

This clonotype is medium-sized by share. The rearrangement uses TRBV12-3 or TRBV12-4 and TRBJ1-2, with D maybe TRBD1 (6 bases). The length of the CDR3 is 16 residues. With 3 bases removed from V and 2 bases from J, the gap between germline ends came to 16 bases. Here the CDR3 reads CASSLKLTGRNYGYTF. The CDR3 DNA reads TGTGCCAGCAGTTTGAAGTTGACAGGTCGCAACTATGGCTACACCTTC.

This clonotype is deemed large. The V and J genes are TRBV12-3 or TRBV12-4 and TRBJ1-2; D not resolved. CDR3 length: 12 residues. V was cut by 3 bases and J by 8 bases, with 10 bases left in between. This CDR3 reads CASSFGIQGYTF. The CDR3 nucleotides are TGTGCCAGCAGTTTCGGGATACAGGGCTACACCTTC.

By share of the sample, this clonotype is medium-sized. This chain joins TRBV12-3 or TRBV12-4 and TRBJ1-2; tentative D call: TRBD1 (5 bases). CDR3 length equals 12 residues. V was clipped by 6 bases and J by 8 bases, with 13 bases between them. CDR3 nucleotides: TGTGCCAGCAGGTCGACCCAGGGAGGCTACACCTTC. Translating gives CASRSTQGGYTF.

In this sample, this clonotype is large. The V and J genes are TRBV12-3 or TRBV12-4 and TRBJ1-2; D possibly corresponds to TRBD1 (5 bases). The CDR3 has 15 amino acids. V was pared by 5 bases and J by 0 bases, with 13 bases between. For the CDR3, the DNA is TGTGCCAGCAGTCCGCTCGCAGGGACTAACTATGGCTACACCTTC. Translated, it gives CASSPLAGTNYGYTF.

This clonotype is large (0.1 to 1%) in the sample. The V call is TRBV12-3 or TRBV12-4, the J call TRBJ1-2, with D possibly TRBD1 on 5 matching bases. CDR3 length: 16 residues. Trimming left V 6 bases short and J 4 bases short, with 21 bases between. This chain's CDR3 is CASSLPVIGTFYGYTF. The CDR3 coding sequence is TGTGCCAGCAGCCTTCCCGTTATCGGGACGTTCTATGGCTACACCTTC.

This chain links TRBV12-3 or TRBV12-4 with TRBJ1-2, with TRBD1 matching over 9 bases. The J segment lost 4 bases and the V segment lost 6 bases, leaving 6 bases of the junction unmatched. This CDR3 spans 14 amino acids. The DNA for the CDR3 is TGTGCCAGCAGAGGGACAGGGTCCGCCTATGGCTACACCTTC. It is translated as CASRGTGSAYGYTF.

This chain joins TRBV12-3 or TRBV12-4 and TRBJ1-2; TRBD1 agrees at 10 bases. Trimming took 6 bases from V and 6 from J; bases not matched to a gene: 4. The CDR3 runs 13 residues. CDR3 residues: CASSSGTGDGYTF. Written as DNA, the CDR3 is TGTGCCAGCAGCTCCGGGACAGGGGATGGCTACACCTTC.

The chain carries TRBV12-3 or TRBV12-4 and TRBJ1-2; no clear D gene. Trimming stripped 6 bases from V and 7 bases from J, with 12 bases between. This CDR3 has 12 residues. CDR3 residues: CASRQKAGGYTF. The CDR3 DNA sequence: TGTGCCAGCAGGCAGAAGGCGGGTGGCTACACCTTC.

By share, this clonotype counts as large. V usage is TRBV12-3 or TRBV12-4 and J usage is TRBJ1-2, with D uncertain. The CDR3 contains 12 residues. V was pared by 3 bases and J by 4 bases, with 6 bases between. Here the CDR3 DNA reads TGTGCCAGCAGTTTGGCAGTCTATGGCTACACCTTC. Translated, it gives CASSLAVYGYTF.

This chain links TRBV12-3 or TRBV12-4 with TRBJ1-2; maybe TRBD1 (5 bases). V lost 4 bases, J lost 13 bases, and 19 bases lay in between. The CDR3 contains 13 residues. As DNA, the CDR3 is TGTGCCAGCAGTTCCTCCGGGACTGTCCCTACCACCTTC. This codes for CASSSSGTVPTTF.

This clonotype ranks as large. V usage is TRBV12-5 and J usage is TRBJ1-2, with D tentatively TRBD1 (6 bases). CDR1 LGHNT and CDR2 FRNRAP come from the germline V gene. The CDR3 runs 12 residues. V was pared by 6 bases and J by 13 bases, with 18 bases between. The CDR3 loop reads CASGTGQSRGTF. DNA of the CDR3: TGTGCTAGTGGCACCGGACAGTCTAGAGGCACCTTC.

Relative to its sample, this clonotype is medium-sized. The chain combines TRBV12-3 or TRBV12-4 with TRBJ1-2; 7 bases line up with TRBD1. The CDR3 runs 14 residues. V shed 5 bases, J shed 8 bases, and the junction held 11 bases outside the gene matches. The CDR3: CASSPSQGQTGYTF. CDR3 DNA: TGTGCCAGCAGTCCCAGCCAGGGACAGACGGGCTACACCTTC.